These 29 T cell receptor beta chains came from one sample sequenced in a study of cytomegalovirus exposure and HLA in healthy donors. The PCR used 60 Vbeta and 13 Jbeta primers. Sequencing used immunoSEQ multiplex PCR; TCRdb keeps in-frame clones, though not all of them. Counted here are 200,000 to 250,000 clones, more than 75% occurring once; the ten biggest clones make up around 1.2%. Input material: PBMCs. These receptors were taken from a human donor in good health.

The V gene is TRBV29-1, the J gene TRBJ2-3; TRBD2 matches 8 bases. The CDR3 length is 13 residues. The germline gives CDR1 SQVTM, CDR2 ANQGSEA. With 6 bases clipped from V and 3 bases from J, the junction kept 5 bases outside the gene matches. The CDR3 is CSVSLAETDTQYF. The CDR3 region has the DNA TGCAGCGTCTCACTAGCGGAGACAGATACGCAGTATTTT.

This clone showed up just once. The chain carries TRBV30 and TRBJ2-3; 9 bases fit TRBD1. Germline CDR1 GTSNPN, CDR2 SVGIG (reference sequence). The CDR3 contains 13 residues. V lost 5 bases, J lost 4 bases, and 4 bases stayed unmatched. The CDR3 loop is CAWATGGADTQYF. The CDR3 nucleotides are TGTGCCTGGGCTACAGGGGGCGCAGATACGCAGTATTTT.

This rearrangement joins TRBV9 to TRBJ2-1; D unresolved. The CDR3 runs 15 residues. Germline-derived CDR1 and CDR2 are SGDLS and YYNGEE. V was trimmed by 0 bases and J by 0 bases, leaving 7 bases between them. The CDR3 sequence: CASSVVESSYNEQFF. CDR3 sequence (DNA): TGTGCCAGCAGCGTAGTCGAGAGCTCCTACAATGAGCAGTTCTTC.

The genes are TRBV7-2 and TRBJ2-3; 7 nucleotides match TRBD1. Unmatched junction bases numbered 3, after V lost 2 bases and J lost 1 base. Germline V gene data show CDR1 as SGHTA and CDR2 as FQGNSA. The CDR3 covers 15 residues. DNA of the CDR3: TGTGCCAGCAGCTTAAGAGGGACAGGCACAGATACGCAGTATTTT. Its protein product is CASSLRGTGTDTQYF.

The gene calls are TRBV25-1 and TRBJ2-2; D not resolved. With 2 bases removed from V and 6 bases from J, the gap between germline ends came to 13 bases. Germline V gene lookup returns CDR1 MGHDK and CDR2 SYGVNS. This CDR3 is 15 amino acids long. The CDR3 DNA reads as TGTGCCAGCAGTGAAGGTCAGCGATTATCCGGGGAGCTGTTTTTT. Protein: CASSEGQRLSGELFF.

V usage is TRBV6-5 and J usage is TRBJ2-7; the match to TRBD2 covers 7 bases. Germline-derived CDR1 and CDR2 are MNHEY and SVGAGI. The CDR3 loop spans 13 amino acids. J gave up 4 bases and V 6 bases, and 6 bases lay outside the gene matches. The CDR3 coding sequence is TGTGCCAGCAGCAGTGGGCGGGAGTACGAGCAGTACTTC. Its translation is CASSSGREYEQYF.

The chain is built from TRBV7-9 and TRBJ2-1; 9 bases are shared with TRBD2. After removal of 1 base from V and 12 bases from J, the junction contained 13 bases not matched to a gene. The CDR3 extends over 16 amino acids. Germline V gene data show CDR1 as SEHNR and CDR2 as FQNEAQ (reference sequence). DNA for the CDR3: TGTGCCAGCAGCTTAGGCCTGGCGGGAGGGGTGAGAGGGCAGTTCTTC. Protein: CASSLGLAGGVRGQFF.

The chain links TRBV1 to TRBJ2-5; no check of the table's D call, TRBD1, against the DNA was made. Judging by the DNA end, TRBJ2-7 fits better; the J call may be wrong. TRBV1 is termed a pseudogene. The CDR3 length is 14 residues. CDR3 coding DNA: TGCACCAGCAGCCGGGGCACTTTTGGCTACGAGCAGTACTTC. Its protein is CTSSRGTFGYEQYF.

The chain combines TRBV18 with TRBJ2-7; D might be TRBD1 (5 bases). The CDR3 is 15 residues long. Germline V lookup: CDR1 KGHSH, CDR2 LQKENI. Trimming left V 3 bases short and J 2 bases short, with 14 bases between. The CDR3 nucleotides read TGTGCCAGCTCACCGGGATGGGGCTCGGCCTACGAGCAGTACTTC. Amino acid sequence: CASSPGWGSAYEQYF.

This chain connects TRBV4-1 to TRBJ1-1; a possible D gene is TRBD1 (5 bases). V was shortened by 1 base and J by 4 bases, with 16 bases between the two germline ends. The CDR3 has 16 residues. Looked up from germline, CDR1 is MGHRA and CDR2 is YSYEKL. The CDR3 loop is CASSQGGVELGTEAFF. The CDR3 DNA follows: TGCGCCAGCAGCCAAGGGGGGGTGGAGTTGGGCACTGAAGCTTTCTTT.

The genes are TRBV2 and TRBJ2-1; 8 nucleotides agree with TRBD2. CDR1 is SNHLY and CDR2 is FYNNEI in the germline V gene. The CDR3 is 16 residues long. V lost 10 bases, J lost 9 bases, and 20 bases stayed unmatched. CDR3 sequence (DNA): TGTGCCACCTGGGGGCGGGAGGAGGCCCTTTCGGGTGAGCAGTTCTTC. This translates into CATWGREEALSGEQFF.

The CDR3 is CASSQEPGLAGGAGQFF. The DNA for the CDR3 is TGCGCCAGCAGCCAAGAGCCCGGACTAGCGGGGGGGGCGGGGCAGTTCTTC. This sequence joins TRBV4-1 and TRBJ2-1; 15 nucleotides agree with TRBD2. Germline loops: CDR1 MGHRA, CDR2 YSYEKL. V dropped 0 bases and J dropped 12; count of bases not matched to a gene: 9. The CDR3 sequence is 17 residues long.

The chain employs TRBV13 and TRBJ2-7, with D maybe TRBD2 (5 bases). The germline V gene has CDR1 PRHDT and CDR2 FYEKMQ (reference sequence). V lost 2 bases and J 1 base, leaving 18 bases between the germline ends. The CDR3 loop spans 17 amino acids. CDR3 in amino acids: CASSLSFGSGESYEQYF. The CDR3 nucleotides are TGTGCCAGCAGCTTATCCTTCGGGTCCGGGGAATCCTACGAGCAGTACTTC.

This clone was recorded once. This chain's CDR3 is CASSPTPPGQGYGYTF. In DNA, the CDR3 is TGTGCCAGCAGCCCGACCCCGCCGGGACAGGGCTACGGCTACACCTTC. The chain employs TRBV7-9 and TRBJ1-2; the match to TRBD1 covers 9 bases. Germline trimming cut 5 bases from V and 8 bases from J; bases unmatched to any gene: 15. CDR3 length: 16 amino acids. Germline values: CDR1 SEHNR, CDR2 FQNEAQ (reference sequence).

This clone was observed a few times. This chain uses TRBV4-3 with TRBJ2-3; 8 nucleotides match TRBD2. The germline V gene encodes CDR1 LGHNA and CDR2 YSLEER. The CDR3 is made up of 16 amino acids. V dropped 1 base and J dropped 5; count of bases not matched to a gene: 8. This CDR3 reads CASSQGLGRGGDTQYF. CDR3 DNA: TGCGCCAGCAGCCAAGGTCTCGGGAGGGGAGGAGATACGCAGTATTTT.

V usage is TRBV2 and J usage is TRBJ2-7, with a possible D match to TRBD1 (6 bases). The CDR3 has 14 amino acids. V gave up 7 bases and J gave up 5 bases, with 18 bases separating them. Germline CDR1 reads SNHLY; CDR2 reads FYNNEI. The CDR3 protein is CASKVRGSGHEQYF. As DNA, the CDR3 is TGTGCCAGCAAAGTTAGGGGGTCAGGGCACGAGCAGTACTTC.

V usage is TRBV19 and J usage is TRBJ2-7, with 8 bases fitting TRBD1. This CDR3 is built from 15 residues. J was trimmed by 0 bases and V by 3 bases; bases with no gene match: 4. Germline V gives CDR1 LNHDA, CDR2 SQIVND (reference sequence). This CDR3 is CASSISGGTSYEQYF. The DNA for the CDR3 is TGTGCCAGTAGTATTTCAGGGGGCACCTCCTACGAGCAGTACTTC.

The chain is built from TRBV10-3 and TRBJ2-1, with D possibly being TRBD2 (6 bases). The CDR3 runs to 12 residues. From germline, CDR1 is ENHRY and CDR2 SYGVKD. V lost 8 bases to trimming and J lost 7 bases, with 12 bases between them. Written as DNA, the CDR3 is TGTGCCATCGGACTACCGAAGAATGAGCAGTTCTTC. As protein: CAIGLPKNEQFF.

This clone came up a few times. This sequence joins TRBV29-1 and TRBJ1-2; 12 bases are a match to TRBD1. CDR3 size: 17 residues. The V segment lost 6 bases and the J segment 8 bases; nucleotides outside the gene matches: 19. Per germline, CDR1 SQVTM and CDR2 ANQGSEA. CDR3 region: CSVQPGQGAIGGEGYTF. CDR3 nucleotides: TGCAGCGTCCAGCCGGGACAGGGGGCGATAGGAGGTGAGGGCTACACCTTC.

In this sample, this clone turned up once. The genes are TRBV7-3 and TRBJ1-1; 10 bases match TRBD1. Germline CDR1 is SGHTA and CDR2 is FQGTGA. Unmatched junction bases numbered 5, after V lost 1 base and J lost 3 bases. The CDR3 covers 16 residues. This CDR3 reads CASSLRDRGYDTEAFF. The CDR3 DNA follows: TGTGCCAGCAGCTTAAGGGACAGGGGTTATGACACTGAAGCTTTCTTT.

The chain recombines TRBV5-1 with TRBJ2-7; tentatively, D is TRBD2 (5 bases). Trimming removed 4 bases at V and 5 bases at J, with 19 bases between. Germline V CDR1 and CDR2: SGHRS, YFSETQ. The CDR3 sequence is 15 residues long. This CDR3 reads CASSPSVGSVDEQYF. The CDR3 DNA follows: TGCGCCAGCAGCCCGAGCGTGGGGAGTGTGGACGAGCAGTACTTC.

The chain recombines TRBV4-1 with TRBJ2-7, with 14 nucleotides matching TRBD2. CDR1 and CDR2 from the germline V gene are MGHRA and YSYEKL. V lost 2 bases and J lost 7; bases outside the gene matches: 16. This CDR3 has 19 amino acids. The CDR3 loop is CASSQFGVSTSGRAGEQYF. The CDR3 DNA reads TGCGCCAGCAGCCAATTTGGGGTTTCGACTAGCGGGAGGGCCGGGGAGCAGTACTTC.

In DNA form, the CDR3 reads TGCGCCAGCAGCTTGGAACCGACGGCTAGCTCTGGGGCCAACGTCCTGACTTTC. This sequence encodes CASSLEPTASSGANVLTF. The chain has TRBV5-1 and TRBJ2-6; D is undetermined. Trimming stripped 0 bases from V and 0 bases from J, with 13 bases between. The germline V gene has CDR1 SGHRS and CDR2 YFSETQ. The CDR3 extends over 18 amino acids.

The chain carries TRBV6-1 and TRBJ2-7, with D maybe TRBD2 (5 bases). The V end was cut by 1 base, the J end by 5 bases, with 15 bases between. The CDR3 is 15 residues long. Looked up from germline, CDR1 is MNHNS and CDR2 is SASEGT. In DNA, the CDR3 is TGTGCCAGCAGTGAAGTTGTGGGCCGGGGTGACGAGCAGTACTTC. This sequence encodes CASSEVVGRGDEQYF.

The V gene is TRBV19, the J gene TRBJ2-7; the match to TRBD2 covers 9 bases. CDR1 LNHDA and CDR2 SQIVND come from the germline V gene (reference sequence). CDR3 length: 13 residues. V lost 3 bases and J lost 6; bases outside the gene matches: 3. The CDR3 bases are TGTGCCAGTAGTATCTTGCGGGGGGGCGAGCAGTACTTC. Translation: CASSILRGGEQYF.

This clone was seen only once. The rearrangement joins TRBV5-1 to TRBJ2-5; 9 bases match TRBD1. J gave up 2 bases and V 4 bases, and 3 bases lay outside the gene matches. Germline V gene sequence: CDR1 SGHRS, CDR2 YFSETQ. The length of the CDR3 is 14 residues. Written as DNA, the CDR3 is TGCGCCAGCAGCCCAGGACAGGGGCAAGAGACCCAGTACTTC. This sequence encodes CASSPGQGQETQYF.

The gene calls are TRBV6-5 and TRBJ2-1, with 11 bases that match TRBD2. V shed 8 bases, J shed 0 bases, and the junction held 6 bases outside the gene matches. The CDR3 contains 16 residues. CDR1 and CDR2 (germline): MNHEY, SVGAGI. CDR3 in amino acids: CASRLAGGGSYNEQFF. CDR3 in DNA: TGTGCCAGCCGTTTAGCGGGAGGGGGCTCCTACAATGAGCAGTTCTTC.

V is TRBV2 and J is TRBJ2-2, with D perhaps matching TRBD1 (6 bases). Germline CDR1 is SNHLY and CDR2 is FYNNEI. The CDR3 runs to 15 residues. V was trimmed by 5 bases and J by 4 bases, leaving 14 bases between them. The CDR3 loop reads CASSPYRESTGELFF. CDR3 sequence (DNA): TGTGCCAGCAGTCCATACAGGGAATCCACCGGGGAGCTGTTTTTT.

This clone occurred once. The chain uses TRBV18 and TRBJ1-2, with TRBD1 as a possible D gene (5 bases). Per germline, CDR1 KGHSH and CDR2 LQKENI. Trimming took 3 bases from V and 8 from J, leaving 19 bases between them. The length of the CDR3 is 15 residues. This CDR3 reads CASSPRGGTRQGYTF. The CDR3, as DNA: TGTGCCAGCTCACCCCGAGGCGGGACCCGGCAGGGCTACACCTTC.